One and the same sample provided the 30 T cell receptor beta chains below, sequenced in a study of CD8+ T cells in alopecia areata. Noted treatment: oral pan-JAK inhibitor, 5-10 mg twice daily. Reverse transcribed after extraction, RNA yielded cDNA as the sequencing template. Produced via immunoSEQ multiplex PCR; TCRdb's table is partial and in-frame only. The table records 150,000 to 200,000 clones, 60% of them present only once. The sequences come from CD4+ T cells sorted from blood, collected at week 24, from a patient treated with tofacitinib. The receptors stem from a human donor with alopecia areata.

This clone was counted only a few times. CDR3 residues: CASSEVRGISGELFF. The DNA of the CDR3 is TGTGCCAGCAGTGAAGTGAGGGGCATCAGCGGGGAGCTGTTTTTT. This rearrangement joins TRBV2 to TRBJ2-2, with D perhaps given as TRBD1 or TRBD2 (5 bases each). CDR3 length: 15 amino acids. The germline V and J ends were trimmed by 1 base and 7 bases, with 13 bases remaining between them. The germline gives CDR1 SNHLY, CDR2 FYNNEI. The variable domain in full, with the rest retrieved from reference TRBV2 and TRBJ2-2, is EPEVTQTPSHQVTQMGQEVILRCVPISNHLYFYWYRQILGQKVEFLVSFYNNEISEKSEIFDDQFSVERPDGSNFTLKIRSTKLEDSAMYFCASSEVRGISGELFFGEGSRLTVL.

The chain has TRBV4-3 and TRBJ2-1; D remains ambiguous. The CDR3 spans 16 residues. In germline, CDR1 is LGHNA, CDR2 YSLEER. Trimming left V 0 bases short and J 6 bases short, with 15 bases between. The CDR3 DNA reads TGCGCCAGCAGCCAAGAACCCGTGGTGTCCCCCAATGAGCAGTTCTTC. This sequence encodes CASSQEPVVSPNEQFF.

This rearrangement joins TRBV2 to TRBJ2-1; weak D call: TRBD2 (5 bases). The V and J ends lost 4 bases and 10 bases respectively, with 8 bases between them. Germline-derived CDR1 and CDR2 are SNHLY and FYNNEI. The CDR3 has 11 residues. CDR3 loop: CASSAEGEQFF. Here the CDR3 DNA reads TGTGCCAGCAGTGCCGAGGGAGAGCAGTTCTTC. Variable domain in full (rest from reference TRBV2 and TRBJ2-1): EPEVTQTPSHQVTQMGQEVILRCVPISNHLYFYWYRQILGQKVEFLVSFYNNEISEKSEIFDDQFSVERPDGSNFTLKIRSTKLEDSAMYFCASSAEGEQFFGPGTRLTVL.

The table lists this clone with a count of one. This chain uses TRBV11-2 with TRBJ1-1; possible D gene TRBD1, 5 bases. V was pared by 4 bases and J by 3 bases, with 18 bases between. The CDR3 consists of 16 residues. CDR1 and CDR2 (germline): SGHAT, FQNNGV. CDR3 coding DNA: TGTGCCAGCAGCTCGACCCCAGGGTCCTTGGACACTGAAGCTTTCTTT. Translation gives CASSSTPGSLDTEAFF.

The rearrangement links TRBV7-6 to TRBJ2-2; D not resolved. Looked up from germline, CDR1 is SGHVS and CDR2 is FNYEAQ. V was clipped by 5 bases and J by 5 bases, with 3 bases between them. The CDR3 is 11 residues long. The DNA of the CDR3 is TGTGCCAGCAGCATAACCGGGGAGCTGTTTTTT. Translating gives CASSITGELFF.

This rearrangement joins TRBV19 to TRBJ2-3; 11 nucleotides line up with TRBD1. CDR1 and CDR2 (germline): LNHDA, SQIVND (reference sequence). V trimming: 4 bases; J trimming: 5 bases; junction bases outside the gene matches: 8. The CDR3 has 16 residues. In DNA, the CDR3 is TGTGCCAGTAGTAAACCGTCCGGGACAGGGGGAGATACGCAGTATTTT. Amino acid sequence: CASSKPSGTGGDTQYF.

Details on this clone: The germline gene is not matched at one end of the junction; a read error may be the cause. The chain has TRBV7-3 and TRBJ2-1, with 14 positions matching TRBD2. Germline V gene data show CDR1 as SGHTA and CDR2 as FQGTGA. The CDR3 extends over 14 amino acids. CDR3 protein: CASSQRTSGGPEVF. The DNA for the CDR3 is TGTGCCAGCAGCCAGAGGACTAGCGGGGGGCCAGAGGTCTTC.

This clone came up a few times. The CDR3 DNA reads TGCAGCGTTGGTAGCGGCAGTTTGAACACTGAAGCTTTCTTT. As protein: CSVGSGSLNTEAFF. V usage is TRBV29-1 and J usage is TRBJ1-1; D ambiguous. The V end was cut by 4 bases, the J end by 0 bases, with 12 bases between. Germline assignment: CDR1 SQVTM and CDR2 ANQGSEA. CDR3 size: 14 residues. Supplemented by reference TRBV29-1 and TRBJ1-1, the full variable domain reads SAVISQKPSRDICQRGTSLTIQCQVDSQVTMMFWYRQQPGQSLTLIATANQGSEATYESGFVIDKFPISRPNLTFSTLTVSNMSPEDSSIYLCSVGSGSLNTEAFFGQGTRLTVV.

The rearrangement uses TRBV27 and TRBJ1-1, with 8 nucleotides matching TRBD1. With V trimmed by 4 bases and J by 5 bases, 21 bases remained unmatched. The CDR3 length is 19 residues. Germline CDR1 and CDR2: MNHEY and SMNVEV (reference sequence). The CDR3 DNA sequence: TGTGCCAGCAGTTCAAGGGGAGACCTAAGTCTCAGGGGGCCTACTGAAGCTTTCTTT. Protein product: CASSSRGDLSLRGPTEAFF.

The gene calls are TRBV5-1 and TRBJ2-6; TRBD1 aligns across 7 bases. The CDR3 sequence is 16 residues long. With 9 bases clipped from V and 0 bases from J, the junction kept 9 bases outside the gene matches. CDR1 is SGHRS and CDR2 is YFSETQ in the germline V gene. DNA of the CDR3: TGCGCCACCCGGGACAGCGTCAGCTCTGGGGCCAACGTCCTGACTTTC. Translating gives CATRDSVSSGANVLTF.

Concerning this clone itself: Relative to the germline gene, one junction end is altered; a read error may explain this. The chain combines TRBV9 with TRBJ2-2; possible D gene TRBD2, 5 bases. The CDR3 has 12 amino acids. The germline gives CDR1 SGDLS, CDR2 YYNGEE. CDR3 coding DNA: TGTGCCAGCAATGACGTCACCGGGGAGCTGTTCTTT. Protein: CASNDVTGELFF.

This clone was counted a single time. V and J are TRBV7-8 and TRBJ2-1, with D maybe TRBD2 (5 bases). The CDR3 has 15 amino acids. The V end lost 1 base, the J end lost 2 bases, and 9 bases lay between the germline ends. Germline assignment: CDR1 SGHVS and CDR2 FQNEAQ. CDR3 coding DNA: TGTGCCAGCAGCTTAGAGGACGGGGCCTACAATGAGCAGTTCTTC. Translating it yields CASSLEDGAYNEQFF.

The chain links TRBV21-1 to TRBJ1-5; TRBD1, the table's D call, lacks a check against the DNA. TRBV21-1 is listed as a pseudogene. The CDR3 has 19 amino acids. The CDR3 DNA reads as TGTGCCAGCAGCAAAAGGAGGGACAGGGGACTTGGTAGCAATCAGCCCCAGCATTTT. Protein sequence: CASSKRRDRGLGSNQPQHF.

The V and J genes are TRBV30 and TRBJ2-1; D is perhaps TRBD1 or TRBD2 (5 bases each). CDR1 and CDR2 (germline): GTSNPN, SVGIG (reference sequence). V was clipped by 0 bases and J by 1 base, with 7 bases between them. The CDR3 loop spans 14 amino acids. The CDR3 DNA reads as TGTGCCTGGAGTGTCGGGGCTTCCTACAATGAGCAGTTCTTC. Residues: CAWSVGASYNEQFF.

The V and J genes are TRBV6-5 and TRBJ2-3, with D perhaps being TRBD1 or TRBD2 (5 bases each). The germline gives CDR1 MNHEY, CDR2 SVGAGI. Trimming pared 0 bases from V and 3 bases from J, leaving 13 bases between. CDR3 length equals 16 residues. CDR3 in amino acids: CASSYSMWGWTDTQYF. The CDR3 DNA follows: TGTGCCAGCAGTTACTCTATGTGGGGGTGGACAGATACGCAGTATTTT.

As concerns this clone: Mismatch with germline at one junction end may stem from a read error. This sequence joins TRBV7-8 and TRBJ2-3, with D perhaps TRBD2 (5 bases). Germline V gene data show CDR1 as SGHVS and CDR2 as FQNEAQ. CDR3 length: 18 amino acids. CDR3 protein: CASSLAQERRAFTDTQYF. Here the CDR3 DNA reads TGTGCCAGCAGCCTAGCCCAGGAGCGGCGGGCTTTCACAGATACGCAGTATTTT.

The chain employs TRBV5-6 and TRBJ1-1; the match to TRBD1 covers 7 bases. J lost 7 bases, V lost 4 bases, and 10 bases had no gene match. The CDR3 sequence is 14 residues long. The germline V gene encodes CDR1 SGHDT and CDR2 YYEEEE. The CDR3 loop reads CASSQPPHRGEAFF. CDR3 sequence (DNA): TGTGCCAGCAGCCAGCCCCCACACAGGGGTGAAGCTTTCTTT.

The genes are TRBV2 and TRBJ2-5; 7 bases line up with TRBD1. The CDR3 covers 13 residues. After removal of 6 bases from V and 4 bases from J, the junction contained 5 bases not matched to a gene. Germline-derived CDR1 and CDR2 are SNHLY and FYNNEI. In DNA, the CDR3 is TGTGCCAGCAGAGACAGGGACCGAGAGACCCAGTACTTC. This sequence encodes CASRDRDRETQYF.

This chain uses TRBV30 with TRBJ2-1; D not resolved. Germline V gene lookup returns CDR1 GTSNPN and CDR2 SVGIG (reference sequence). V was clipped by 7 bases and J by 4 bases, with 17 bases between them. The CDR3 extends over 14 amino acids. In DNA, the CDR3 is TGTGCCTTTTGCCGGCGTCCGAGTTACAATGAGCAGTTCTTC. It encodes CAFCRRPSYNEQFF.

This clone was recorded at least ten times. Other DNA sequences in the sample encode the same CDR3. The V call is TRBV29-1, the J call TRBJ2-2; 10 bases are shared with TRBD2. V dropped 6 bases and J dropped 1; count of bases not matched to a gene: 2. CDR3 size: 14 residues. Looked up from germline, CDR1 is SQVTM and CDR2 is ANQGSEA. Written as DNA, the CDR3 is TGCAGCGTCTTAGCGGGGGGGAACACCGGGGAGCTGTTTTTT. Its translation is CSVLAGGNTGELFF.

This chain joins TRBV30 and TRBJ2-5, with 8 bases matching TRBD2. Germline lookup yields CDR1 GTSNPN and CDR2 SVGIG (reference sequence). CDR3 length: 14 amino acids. The ends lost 0 bases at V and 7 bases at J; junction bases unmatched: 7. DNA of the CDR3: TGTGCCTGGAGTGTGCCAGCGGGGGTGGTGACCCAGTACTTC. This encodes CAWSVPAGVVTQYF.

This rearrangement joins TRBV9 to TRBJ1-6; D is perhaps TRBD1 (5 bases). The CDR3 length is 16 residues. Trimming removed 0 bases at V and 9 bases at J, with 16 bases between. CDR1 SGDLS and CDR2 YYNGEE come from the germline V gene. CDR3 sequence reads: CASSVGAGRQFSPLHF. CDR3 coding DNA: TGTGCCAGCAGCGTAGGCGCAGGGAGGCAATTTTCACCCCTCCACTTT.

The chain couples TRBV27 to TRBJ1-6; D is uncertain. The germline gives CDR1 MNHEY, CDR2 SMNVEV (reference sequence). The V end lost 6 bases, the J end lost 7 bases, and 7 bases lay between the germline ends. The CDR3 totals 12 residues. The CDR3 DNA is TGTGCCAGCAGCTATAGGAATTCACCCCTCCACTTT. Residues: CASSYRNSPLHF.

The J gene is TRBJ1-1, the V gene TRBV5-1; 7 bases agree with TRBD1. V dropped 8 bases and J dropped 3; count of bases not matched to a gene: 22. The germline V gene has CDR1 SGHRS and CDR2 YFSETQ. CDR3 length: 18 amino acids. Here the CDR3 DNA reads TGCGCCAGTCGAAGAGGAACGAGGCAGGGGGGCGTGGACACTGAAGCTTTCTTT. Its translation: CASRRGTRQGGVDTEAFF.

CDR3 coding DNA: TGTGCCAGCAGCTTGCCGGACAAAGATACGCAGTATTTT. It translates to CASSLPDKDTQYF. The chain links TRBV5-6 to TRBJ2-3, with TRBD1 as a possible D gene (5 bases). The CDR3 spans 13 residues. Looked up from germline, CDR1 is SGHDT and CDR2 is YYEEEE. The V gene lost 1 base and the J gene lost 5 bases, with 8 bases spanning the gap.

This clone was detected once. The V and J genes are TRBV2 and TRBJ2-2; weak D call: TRBD1 (5 bases). The CDR3 sequence is 14 residues long. The germline V gene encodes CDR1 SNHLY and CDR2 FYNNEI. With 10 bases removed from V and 1 base from J, the gap between germline ends came to 13 bases. CDR3 nucleotide sequence: TGTGCCACCCGCCAGGGCTTGAACACCGGGGAGCTGTTTTTT. This codes for CATRQGLNTGELFF.

The chain joins TRBV30 to TRBJ1-3; D uncertain. The CDR3 sequence is 13 residues long. Trimming took 0 bases from V and 4 from J, leaving 7 bases between them. Germline CDR1 is GTSNPN and CDR2 is SVGIG (reference sequence). The CDR3 sequence is CAWSVARGNTIYF. Written as DNA, the CDR3 is TGTGCCTGGAGTGTGGCCCGCGGAAACACCATATATTTT.

This chain uses TRBV29-1 with TRBJ1-1; D unclear. V lost 6 bases and J 1 base, leaving 12 bases between the germline ends. Looked up from germline, CDR1 is SQVTM and CDR2 is ANQGSEA. The CDR3 is made up of 13 amino acids. DNA of the CDR3: TGCAGCGTCCTCAGGCGACAGAACACTGAAGCTTTCTTT. Encoded protein: CSVLRRQNTEAFF.

This chain links TRBV5-6 with TRBJ1-2, with a tentative D call TRBD1 (6 bases). The CDR3 covers 14 residues. Germline CDR1 is SGHDT and CDR2 is YYEEEE. V lost 6 bases and J 5 bases, leaving 17 bases between the germline ends. CDR3 nucleotides: TGTGCCAGCACCCAACCCGGGACACCGTATGGCTACACCTTC. Amino acids: CASTQPGTPYGYTF.

This clone has a handful of counts. The chain is built from TRBV13 and TRBJ2-5; the D is unclear. Trimming stripped 2 bases from V and 5 bases from J, with 3 bases between. Germline V gives CDR1 PRHDT, CDR2 FYEKMQ (reference sequence). The CDR3 length is 11 residues. CDR3 in DNA: TGTGCCAGCAGCTTAAAGGAGACCCAGTACTTC. As protein: CASSLKETQYF. The full variable domain, its missing parts supplied by reference TRBV13 and TRBJ2-5, is AAGVIQSPRHLIKEKRETATLKCYPIPRHDTVYWYQQGPGQDPQFLISFYEKMQSDKGSIPDRFSAQQFSDYHSELNMSSLELGDSALYFCASSLKETQYFGPGTRLLVL.